A single sample is the source of the 2 T cell receptor beta chains below, sequenced in a study of T cells in Graves' hyperthyroidism and ophthalmopathy. The source material, RNA transcripts, was used to amplify TCR beta CDR3 regions. Researchers ran a first-round RT-PCR on the TCR CDR3 using the HTBI primer set. From the multiplex PCR reads, TCRdb called clonotypes with MiXCR, one entry per CDR3 protein. The sample gives 650,000 to 850,000 distinct CDR3 sequences, 15% to 20% of which show up once; over 15% is in the top ten. The sample consisted of blood. These receptors were obtained from a woman aged 45-65 years with Graves' hyperthyroidism that later progressed to Graves' ophthalmopathy.

This clonotype was found many times. The chain has TRBV18 and TRBJ1-4; 9 bases fit TRBD1. Germline CDR1 KGHSH, CDR2 LQKENI. The CDR3 length is 17 residues. Trimming took 3 bases from V and 7 from J; bases not matched to a gene: 12. The CDR3, as DNA: TGTGCCAGCTCACCCACAGGGGGCGACCCTAGCGGTGAAAAACTGTTTTTT. It translates to CASSPTGGDPSGEKLFF.

This sequence joins TRBV7-9 and TRBJ1-2, with 12 bases fitting TRBD1. The CDR3 extends over 15 amino acids. V lost 6 bases and J lost 3; bases outside the gene matches: 5. CDR1 and CDR2 (germline): SEHNR, FQNEAQ (reference sequence). The CDR3 region has the DNA TGTGCCAGCAGTTCCCGGGACAGGGGGCACTATGGCTACACCTTC. Its translation is CASSSRDRGHYGYTF.